Listed here are 2 T cell receptor beta chains from one sample, sequenced in a study of T cells in Graves' hyperthyroidism and ophthalmopathy. Authors of the study amplified TCR beta CDR3 regions from RNA transcripts. RT-PCR in the first round (using the HTBI primer set) targeted the TCR CDR3. Each CDR3 protein gets one entry after TCRdb re-called the multiplex PCR reads with MiXCR. The sample includes fewer than 350,000 distinct CDR3 sequences, roughly 20% seen only once; the top ten take under 45%. Source material: blood. The source of these receptors is a middle-aged man with Graves' ophthalmopathy.

This clonotype was detected many times. The chain is built from TRBV28 and TRBJ2-1, with 12 bases fitting TRBD2. The CDR3 runs to 15 residues. The V gene end was trimmed by 8 bases and the J gene end by 0 bases; junction bases not matched to a gene: 2. Per the germline V gene, CDR1 is MDHEN and CDR2 is SYDVKM. The CDR3 sequence is CASLAGGPSYNEQFF. The CDR3 DNA reads as TGTGCCAGCCTAGCGGGAGGGCCCTCCTACAATGAGCAGTTCTTC.

This clonotype was seen at least ten times. CDR3 nucleotide sequence: TGTGCCTGGAGTGAAGGGGGCGTTCCAGGCTACACCTTC. Translated: CAWSEGGVPGYTF. The chain uses TRBV30 and TRBJ1-2; TRBD1 agrees at 7 bases. The germline CDR1 and CDR2 sequences are GTSNPN and SVGIG (reference sequence). Germline trimming cut 1 base from V and 8 bases from J; bases unmatched to any gene: 7. This CDR3 is 13 amino acids long.